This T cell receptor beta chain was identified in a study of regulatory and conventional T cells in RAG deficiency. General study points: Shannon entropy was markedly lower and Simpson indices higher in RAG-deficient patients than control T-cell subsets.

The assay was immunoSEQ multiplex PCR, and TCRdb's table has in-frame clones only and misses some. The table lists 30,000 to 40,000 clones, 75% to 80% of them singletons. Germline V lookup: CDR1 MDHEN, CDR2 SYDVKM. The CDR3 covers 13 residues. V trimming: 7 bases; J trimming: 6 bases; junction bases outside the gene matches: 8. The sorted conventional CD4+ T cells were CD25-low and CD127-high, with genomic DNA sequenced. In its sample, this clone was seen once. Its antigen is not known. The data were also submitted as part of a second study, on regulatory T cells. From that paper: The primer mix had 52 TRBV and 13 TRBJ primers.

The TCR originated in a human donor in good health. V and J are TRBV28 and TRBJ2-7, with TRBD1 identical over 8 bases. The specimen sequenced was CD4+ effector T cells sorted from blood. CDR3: CASTATGVSEQYF. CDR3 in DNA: TGTGCCAGCACAGCGACAGGGGTTAGCGAGCAGTACTTC.